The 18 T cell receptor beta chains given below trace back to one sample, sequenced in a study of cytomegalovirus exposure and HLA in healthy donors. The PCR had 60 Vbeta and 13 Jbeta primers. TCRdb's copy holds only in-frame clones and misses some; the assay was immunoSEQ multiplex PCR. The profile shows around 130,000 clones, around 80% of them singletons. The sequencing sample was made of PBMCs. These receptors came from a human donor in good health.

CDR3 nucleotide sequence: TGCGCCAGCTCGACCTCAACGGGGGGGGAAGAGACCCAGTACTTC. Protein: CASSTSTGGEETQYF. V gene TRBV5-1 combines with J gene TRBJ2-5; 8 nucleotides match TRBD2. The CDR3 consists of 15 residues. Germline V gives CDR1 SGHRS, CDR2 YFSETQ. Unmatched junction bases numbered 11, after V lost 7 bases and J lost 3 bases.

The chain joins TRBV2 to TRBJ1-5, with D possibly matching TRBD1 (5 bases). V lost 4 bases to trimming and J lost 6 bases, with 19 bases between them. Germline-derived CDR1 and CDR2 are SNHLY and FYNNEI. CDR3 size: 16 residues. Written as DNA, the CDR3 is TGTGCCAGCAGTGGATCGAGGACAAGCCATGCTCAGCCCCAGCATTTT. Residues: CASSGSRTSHAQPQHF.

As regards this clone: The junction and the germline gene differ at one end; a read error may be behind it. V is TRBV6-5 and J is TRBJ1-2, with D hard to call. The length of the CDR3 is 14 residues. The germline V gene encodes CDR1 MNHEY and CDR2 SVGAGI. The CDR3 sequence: CASSNSQSNYGYTF. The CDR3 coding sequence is TGTGCCAGCAGTAACTCACAATCGAACTATGGCTACACCTTC.

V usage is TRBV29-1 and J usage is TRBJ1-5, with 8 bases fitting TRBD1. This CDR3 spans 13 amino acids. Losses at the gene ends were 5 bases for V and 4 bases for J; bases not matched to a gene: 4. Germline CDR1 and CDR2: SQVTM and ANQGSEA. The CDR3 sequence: CSVPGGPNQPQHF. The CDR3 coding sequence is TGCAGCGTTCCAGGGGGCCCAAATCAGCCCCAGCATTTT.

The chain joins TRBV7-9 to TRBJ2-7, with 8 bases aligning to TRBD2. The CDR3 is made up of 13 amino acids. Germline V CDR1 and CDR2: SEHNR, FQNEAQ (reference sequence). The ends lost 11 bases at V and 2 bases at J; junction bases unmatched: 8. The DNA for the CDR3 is TGTGCCGGAGCGGGGGCCGCACCCTACGAGCAGTACTTC. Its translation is CAGAGAAPYEQYF.

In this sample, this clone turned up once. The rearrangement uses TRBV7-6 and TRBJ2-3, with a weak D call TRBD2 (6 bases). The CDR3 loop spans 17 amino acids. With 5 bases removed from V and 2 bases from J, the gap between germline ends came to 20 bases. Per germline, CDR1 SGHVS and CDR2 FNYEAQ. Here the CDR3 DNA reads TGTGCCAGCAGCCCGTTCCCCGACGGGGGACTCACAGATACGCAGTATTTT. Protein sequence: CASSPFPDGGLTDTQYF.

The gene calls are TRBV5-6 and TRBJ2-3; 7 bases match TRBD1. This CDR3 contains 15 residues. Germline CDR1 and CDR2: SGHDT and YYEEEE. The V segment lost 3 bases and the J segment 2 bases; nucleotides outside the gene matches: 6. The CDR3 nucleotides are TGTGCCAGCAGCTCGACAGGGACCCTCACAGATACGCAGTATTTT. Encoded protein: CASSSTGTLTDTQYF.

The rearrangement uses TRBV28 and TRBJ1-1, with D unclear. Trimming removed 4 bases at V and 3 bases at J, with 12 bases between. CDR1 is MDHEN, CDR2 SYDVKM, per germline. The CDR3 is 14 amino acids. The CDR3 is CASSSGERDTEAFF. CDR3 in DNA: TGTGCCAGCAGTTCCGGGGAACGGGACACTGAAGCTTTCTTT. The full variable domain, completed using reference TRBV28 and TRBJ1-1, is DVKVTQSSRYLVKRTGEKVFLECVQDMDHENMFWYRQDPGLGLRLIYFSYDVKMKEKGDIPEGYSVSREKKERFSLILESASTNQTSMYLCASSSGERDTEAFFGQGTRLTVV.

CDR3 sequence reads: CASSNIGKGAGGPGETQYF. The CDR3 nucleotides are TGTGCCAGCAGCAATATCGGAAAGGGGGCGGGGGGGCCCGGAGAGACCCAGTACTTC. This chain connects TRBV5-4 to TRBJ2-5, with 9 bases matching TRBD2. Germline CDR1 reads SGHNT; CDR2 reads YYREEE (reference sequence). J gave up 4 bases and V 4 bases, and 20 bases lay outside the gene matches. This CDR3 comprises 19 residues.

CDR3 coding DNA: TGTGCCAGCAGCATACCGACAGGGGTACCCTACGAGCAGTACTTC. This encodes CASSIPTGVPYEQYF. The chain couples TRBV7-8 to TRBJ2-7, with 8 bases lining up with TRBD1. The J segment lost 2 bases and the V segment lost 5 bases, leaving 8 bases of the junction unmatched. The CDR3 runs 15 residues. The V gene's germline CDR1 is SGHVS and CDR2 FQNEAQ.

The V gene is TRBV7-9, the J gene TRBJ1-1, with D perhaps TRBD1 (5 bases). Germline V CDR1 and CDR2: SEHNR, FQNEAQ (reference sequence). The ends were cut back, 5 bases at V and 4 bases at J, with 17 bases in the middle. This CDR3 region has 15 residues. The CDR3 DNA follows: TGTGCCAGCAGCCTGGGTCGCGAAAGGGGCACTGAAGCTTTCTTT. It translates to CASSLGRERGTEAFF.

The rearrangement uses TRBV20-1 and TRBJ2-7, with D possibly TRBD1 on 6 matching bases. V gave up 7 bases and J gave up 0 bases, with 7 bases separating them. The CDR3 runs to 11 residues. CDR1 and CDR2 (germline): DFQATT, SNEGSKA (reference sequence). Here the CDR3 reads CSVQGSYEQYF. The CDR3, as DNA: TGCAGTGTACAGGGCTCCTACGAGCAGTACTTC.

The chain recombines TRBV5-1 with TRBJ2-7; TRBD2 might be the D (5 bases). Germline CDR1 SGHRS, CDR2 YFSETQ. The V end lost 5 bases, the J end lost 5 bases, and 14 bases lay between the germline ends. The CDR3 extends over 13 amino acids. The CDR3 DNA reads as TGCGCCAGCAGGACCCGCGGGCAGGACGAGCAGTACTTC. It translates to CASRTRGQDEQYF.

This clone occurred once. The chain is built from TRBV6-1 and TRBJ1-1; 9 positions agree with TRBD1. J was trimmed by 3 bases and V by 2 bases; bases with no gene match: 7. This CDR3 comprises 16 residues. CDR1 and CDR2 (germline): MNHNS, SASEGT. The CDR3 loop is CASSEQDRGKYTEAFF. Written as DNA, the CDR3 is TGTGCCAGCAGTGAACAGGACAGGGGCAAATACACTGAAGCTTTCTTT.

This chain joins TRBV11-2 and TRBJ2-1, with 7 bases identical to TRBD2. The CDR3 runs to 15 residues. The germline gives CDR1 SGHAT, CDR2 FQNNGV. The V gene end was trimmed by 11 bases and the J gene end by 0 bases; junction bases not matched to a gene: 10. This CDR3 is CAGADGGSSYNEQFF. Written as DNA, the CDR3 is TGTGCCGGGGCAGACGGGGGGAGCTCCTACAATGAGCAGTTCTTC.

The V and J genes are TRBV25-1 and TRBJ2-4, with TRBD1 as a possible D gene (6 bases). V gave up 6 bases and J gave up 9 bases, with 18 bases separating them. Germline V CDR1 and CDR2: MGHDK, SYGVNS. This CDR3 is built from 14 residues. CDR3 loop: CASRKGGSSGIQYF. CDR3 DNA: TGTGCCAGCAGGAAAGGGGGAAGCTCAGGCATTCAGTACTTC.

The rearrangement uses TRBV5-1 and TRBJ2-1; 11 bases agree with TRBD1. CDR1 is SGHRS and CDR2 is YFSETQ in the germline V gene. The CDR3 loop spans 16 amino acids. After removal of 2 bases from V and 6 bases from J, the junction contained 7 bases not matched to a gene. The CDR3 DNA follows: TGCGCCAGCAGCTTATCCCGGGACAGGGGGGGCAATGAGCAGTTCTTC. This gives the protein CASSLSRDRGGNEQFF.

The DNA for the CDR3 is TGCGCCAGCGGCACCGGGGGGCGGGGGCTTGGGTACAATGAGCAGTTCTTC. Protein sequence: CASGTGGRGLGYNEQFF. The rearrangement joins TRBV5-1 to TRBJ2-1, with D perhaps matching TRBD2 (7 bases). Germline-derived CDR1 and CDR2 are SGHRS and YFSETQ. Trimming shortened V by 7 bases and J by 4 bases, and 24 bases separated the two germline ends. This CDR3 has 17 residues.